Sequencing of this T cell receptor (beta chain) was carried out in a study of T cells in narcolepsy. Study-level information: Patients with NT1 or NT2 and healthy control donors were enrolled.

For this clone: What it binds is not known.

Using immunoSEQ multiplex PCR, the repertoire was profiled, and TCRdb retains in-frame clones only, with some absent. The sample shows over 30,000 clones, approximately 86% of them seen only once. Points from the study as a whole: Reportedly, autoreactive clonotypes were serially detected in patients' blood but not controls'. No autoreactive T cell clone sequences appeared in some memory CD4+ repertoires.

The junction had 5 bases not matched to a gene; V was cut back by 4 bases and J by 4 bases. The CDR3 is 15 residues long. Per germline, CDR1 SGDLS and CDR2 YYNGEE. This clonotype originated in a human donor with narcolepsy. Sequenced material: CD45RA- memory CD4+ T cells from PBMCs. The chain uses TRBV9 and TRBJ2-3; TRBD2 matches at 11 bases. CDR3 DNA sequence: TGTGCCAGCAGCTCGACTAGCGGGGAAGCAGATACGCAGTATTTT. Its translation is CASSSTSGEADTQYF. The full variable domain, its missing parts supplied by reference TRBV9 and TRBJ2-3, is DSGVTQTPKHLITATGQRVTLRCSPRSGDLSVYWYQQSLDQGLQFLIQYYNGEERAKGNILERFSAQQFPDLHSELNLSSLELGDSALYFCASSSTSGEADTQYFGPGTRLTVL.